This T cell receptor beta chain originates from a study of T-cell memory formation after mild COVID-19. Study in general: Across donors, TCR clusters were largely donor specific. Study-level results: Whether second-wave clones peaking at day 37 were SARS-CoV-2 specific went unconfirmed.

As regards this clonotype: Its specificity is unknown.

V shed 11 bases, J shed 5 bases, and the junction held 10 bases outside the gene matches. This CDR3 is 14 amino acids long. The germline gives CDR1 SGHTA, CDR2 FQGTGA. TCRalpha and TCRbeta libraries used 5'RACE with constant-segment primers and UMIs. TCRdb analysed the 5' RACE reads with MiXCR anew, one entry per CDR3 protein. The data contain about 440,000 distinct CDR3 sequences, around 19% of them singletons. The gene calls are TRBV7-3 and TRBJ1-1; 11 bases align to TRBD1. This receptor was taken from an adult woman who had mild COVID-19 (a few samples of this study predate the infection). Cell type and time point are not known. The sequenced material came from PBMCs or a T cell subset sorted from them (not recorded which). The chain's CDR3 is CASASGTGGTEAFF. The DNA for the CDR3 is TGTGCCTCCGCCTCCGGGACAGGGGGAACTGAAGCTTTCTTT. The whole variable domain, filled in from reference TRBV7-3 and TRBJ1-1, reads GAGVSQTPSNKVTEKGKYVELRCDPISGHTALYWYRQSLGQGPEFLIYFQGTGAADDSGLPNDRFFAVRPEGSVSTLKIQRTERGDSAVYLCASASGTGGTEAFFGQGTRLTVV.